A single TCR beta chain is shown here with its context. The germline V gene encodes CDR1 LGHDT and CDR2 YNNKEL (reference sequence). This CDR3 has 12 residues. V was clipped by 1 base and J by 5 bases, with 6 bases between them. Clones were read by immunoSEQ multiplex PCR, and TCRdb kept only the in-frame ones, dropping some. The data contain approximately 100,000 clones, roughly 88% of them seen just once; the ten biggest clones take up more than 4.5%. This entry belongs to a study of T cell responses to AZD1222 COVID-19 vaccine. Here the sequenced sample was peripheral blood, taken on day 0 of AZD1222 vaccination. The chain has TRBV3-1 (or the pseudogene TRBV3-2) and TRBJ2-7; D gene ambiguous. This receptor was obtained from an adult in good health. Here the CDR3 DNA reads TGTGCCAGCAGCCAAGTAATACACGAGCAGTACTTC. Its protein product is CASSQVIHEQYF.